This T cell receptor (beta chain) was recorded in a study of CD8+ T cells in alopecia areata. Once RNA had been extracted, it was reverse transcribed into cDNA to act as the sequencing template. Clones were read by immunoSEQ multiplex PCR, and TCRdb kept only the in-frame ones, dropping some. This sample carries around 160,000 clones, 60% to 75% of them seen once, and the ten largest clones take 13% to 15%. Turning to this clone: As yet, its antigen is unknown.

Described treatment: oral pan-JAK inhibitor, 5-10 mg twice daily. The investigators collected lesional scalp punch biopsies and peripheral blood from alopecia areata patients. Trimming stripped 7 bases from V and 6 bases from J, with 11 bases between. There are 12 residues in the CDR3. CDR1 is SNHLY, CDR2 FYNNEI, per germline. Study outcomes and limitations: Across lesional scalp, and particularly alopecia totalis/universalis, clonality surpassed that of normal scalp. Whereas mice showed it more clearly, TCR sharing across patients was murkier, possibly because of HLA.

The sequences come from CD4+ T cells sorted from blood, collected at week 24, from a patient treated with tofacitinib. This receptor was identified in a human donor with alopecia areata. The V call is TRBV2, the J call TRBJ2-3; D is unclear. CDR3 protein: CASTFLGDTQYF. CDR3 nucleotide sequence: TGTGCCAGCACTTTCCTTGGCGATACGCAGTATTTT.